This TCR beta chain was profiled in a study of OX40 agonist ivuxolimab in advanced cancers. Generated by immunoSEQ multiplex PCR, the TCRdb table keeps only in-frame clones and is missing some. The repertoire holds some 60,000 clones, with about 90% as singletons. Overall study results and limits: Doses of 0.1 to 3.0 mg/kg were accompanied by clonal expansion of CD4+ and CD8+ blood T cells by week 6.

Comments on this clone: What it recognizes is unknown.

The CDR3 is 16 residues long. V trimming: 0 bases; J trimming: 2 bases; junction bases outside the gene matches: 5. Germline CDR1 GTSNPN, CDR2 SVGIG (reference sequence). This chain uses TRBV30 with TRBJ2-3; TRBD2 matches 10 bases. This clonotype was sampled from an adult with an advanced solid tumor such as melanoma, head and neck, liver or kidney cancer. The sample consisted of CD4+ or CD8+ T cells sorted from blood, taken in a trial of the OX40 agonist ivuxolimab. The CDR3 protein is CAWSVSSGRATDTQYF. As DNA, the CDR3 is TGTGCCTGGAGTGTATCCAGCGGGAGGGCCACAGATACGCAGTATTTT.